This T cell receptor (beta chain) was retrieved from a study of T cells after yellow fever vaccination. Trimming removed 2 bases from V and 7 bases from J, with 18 bases in between. This CDR3 spans 15 amino acids. From germline, CDR1 is SGHDT and CDR2 YYEEEE. MiXCR, run by TCRdb on the 5' RACE reads, gives a single entry per CDR3 protein. The sample yields about 350,000 distinct CDR3 sequences, roughly 8.6% seen once. The source was PBMCs, collected around 45 days after the first yellow fever vaccination. The chain employs TRBV5-6 and TRBJ1-1; D gene uncertain. The sequence came from a man younger than 30 who received the YFV17D yellow fever vaccine. The CDR3 here is CASSFRRTRYGEAFF. The CDR3 DNA is TGTGCCAGCAGCTTCCGGAGGACCAGGTACGGTGAAGCTTTCTTT.